The 28 T cell receptor beta chains reported below all come from one sample, sequenced in a study of blood T cells in healthy people across ages. Alongside a J-beta primer mix, a sample-barcoded 5' primer served in a second PCR lasting 7 to 11 cycles. Using its own MiXCR run on the 5' RACE reads, TCRdb lists one record per CDR3 protein. The sample has around 800,000 distinct CDR3 sequences; 46% are singletons. The sequenced material came from blood. These TCRs come from an elderly man in good health.

V and J are TRBV27 and TRBJ1-1, with D maybe TRBD1 (5 bases). Looked up from germline, CDR1 is MNHEY and CDR2 is SMNVEV (reference sequence). The CDR3 runs to 16 residues. V shed 6 bases and J shed 3 bases, with 20 bases lying between them. Here the CDR3 reads CASRRGGARSDTEAFF. CDR3 DNA sequence: TGTGCCAGCAGGCGGGGTGGGGCGCGGAGCGACACTGAAGCTTTCTTT.

In its sample, this clonotype was seen a few times. The V gene is TRBV7-9, the J gene TRBJ2-7; 10 bases are a match to TRBD1. J lost 6 bases, V lost 5 bases, and 7 bases had no gene match. The germline CDR1 and CDR2 sequences are SEHNR and FQNEAQ (reference sequence). CDR3 length: 14 residues. CDR3 DNA: TGTGCCAGCAGCAGGGGGACAGGGGTATCCGAGCAGTACTTC. Its translation is CASSRGTGVSEQYF.

V is TRBV30 and J is TRBJ1-5; TRBD1 is a possible D gene (6 bases). This CDR3 comprises 13 residues. Germline V gene sequence: CDR1 GTSNPN, CDR2 SVGIG (reference sequence). Trimming stripped 1 base from V and 4 bases from J, with 8 bases between. The CDR3 loop reads CAWSDRANQPQHF. The CDR3 bases are TGTGCCTGGAGTGACAGGGCAAATCAGCCCCAGCATTTT.

This clonotype was found a few times. The J gene is TRBJ2-1, the V gene TRBV20-1; D not certain. The germline V gene has CDR1 DFQATT and CDR2 SNEGSKA (reference sequence). CDR3 length: 11 amino acids. The DNA for the CDR3 is TGCAGCCCGGCTAGTAGCTATGAGCAGTTCTTC. Amino acid sequence: CSPASSYEQFF.

The chain joins TRBV7-3 to TRBJ2-1; 8 bases line up with TRBD1. CDR1 SGHTA and CDR2 FQGTGA come from the germline V gene. The trim removed 6 bases at V and 13 bases at J, leaving 8 bases unmatched. This CDR3 region has 12 residues. Here the CDR3 reads CASRSGQGGQFF. The DNA of the CDR3 is TGTGCCAGCAGATCCGGACAGGGTGGACAGTTCTTC. Variable domain in full (rest from reference TRBV7-3 and TRBJ2-1): GAGVSQTPSNKVTEKGKYVELRCDPISGHTALYWYRQSLGQGPEFLIYFQGTGAADDSGLPNDRFFAVRPEGSVSTLKIQRTERGDSAVYLCASRSGQGGQFFGPGTRLTVL.

This clonotype was recorded a few times. CDR3 sequence (DNA): TGTGCCAGCGCATCGCCGGCTAGCGGGAGCTACGAGCAGTACTTC. Its protein product is CASASPASGSYEQYF. The V and J genes are TRBV7-6 and TRBJ2-7; 10 bases are a match to TRBD2. V dropped 8 bases and J dropped 3; count of bases not matched to a gene: 10. CDR1 is SGHVS, CDR2 FNYEAQ, per germline. This CDR3 contains 15 residues.

The CDR3 bases are TGCGCCAGCAGCTTGGGCCGGGACAGGGATAACTATGGCTACACCTTC. As protein: CASSLGRDRDNYGYTF. The chain links TRBV5-1 to TRBJ1-2; 9 bases map to TRBD1. Germline CDR1 SGHRS, CDR2 YFSETQ. This CDR3 is 16 amino acids long. V lost 0 bases to trimming and J lost 1 base; unmatched junction nucleotides: 4.

This rearrangement joins TRBV4-3 to TRBJ1-4; possible D gene TRBD1, 5 bases. V was cut by 2 bases and J by 6 bases, with 13 bases left in between. Germline V gene data show CDR1 as LGHNA and CDR2 as YSLEER. This CDR3 is built from 15 residues. Written as DNA, the CDR3 is TGCGCCAGCAGCCAAAATAGGGGCGGGCATGAAAAACTGTTTTTT. Protein product: CASSQNRGGHEKLFF.

J is TRBJ2-7 and V is TRBV6-1; 12 bases agree with TRBD1. This CDR3 comprises 13 residues. J was trimmed by 6 bases and V by 6 bases; bases with no gene match: 3. CDR1 is MNHNS and CDR2 is SASEGT in the germline V gene. CDR3: CASRGQGAFEQYF. In nucleotides, the CDR3 is TGTGCCAGCAGGGGACAGGGGGCTTTCGAGCAGTACTTC.

V is TRBV28 and J is TRBJ1-2; D is unresolved. The V gene's germline CDR1 is MDHEN and CDR2 SYDVKM. The CDR3 is 13 amino acids. The V end lost 4 bases, the J end lost 5 bases, and 11 bases lay between the germline ends. CDR3 nucleotides: TGTGCCAGCAGTTCACCCGACGGGTATGGCTACACCTTC. Its translation is CASSSPDGYGYTF.

The V call is TRBV6-5, the J call TRBJ2-3, with TRBD2 identical over 8 bases. The V and J ends lost 1 base and 6 bases, in that order; junction bases with no gene match: 9. Germline CDR1 reads MNHEY; CDR2 reads SVGAGI. This CDR3 comprises 16 residues. CDR3 DNA: TGTGCCAGCAGTTACTTTCTCGGGGGGGCACCCGATACGCAGTATTTT. It translates to CASSYFLGGAPDTQYF.

This clonotype was found a few times. The gene calls are TRBV5-6 and TRBJ2-7; 8 bases line up with TRBD1. The CDR3 loop spans 16 amino acids. V lost 4 bases to trimming and J lost 2 bases; unmatched junction nucleotides: 11. Per germline, CDR1 SGHDT and CDR2 YYEEEE. The CDR3 DNA reads TGTGCCAGCAGCCCAACGAACAGGGGGTTCACCTACGAGCAGTACTTC. Residues: CASSPTNRGFTYEQYF.

The chain joins TRBV29-1 to TRBJ2-1; D is perhaps TRBD1 or TRBD2 (5 bases each). The CDR3 length is 14 residues. V lost 1 base, J lost 7 bases, and 14 bases lay in between. Germline CDR1 reads SQVTM; CDR2 reads ANQGSEA. CDR3 in amino acids: CSVEVWDESNEQFF. CDR3 sequence (DNA): TGCAGCGTTGAAGTGTGGGACGAAAGTAATGAGCAGTTCTTC.

In this sample, this clonotype turned up a few times. The rearrangement joins TRBV7-2 to TRBJ2-3; 7 positions match TRBD1. V was clipped by 4 bases and J by 3 bases; unmatched bases: 7. The CDR3 consists of 15 residues. Germline CDR1 is SGHTA and CDR2 is FQGNSA. CDR3 in amino acids: CASSSDSRGTDTQYF. Written as DNA, the CDR3 is TGTGCCAGCAGCTCCGACTCCAGGGGGACAGATACGCAGTATTTT.

The rearrangement links TRBV4-1 to TRBJ2-4; the match to TRBD1 covers 7 bases. Losses at the gene ends were 3 bases for V and 10 bases for J; bases not matched to a gene: 18. Germline loops: CDR1 MGHRA, CDR2 YSYEKL. This CDR3 is 17 amino acids long. The CDR3 region is CASSHKLGGGQIGIQYF. The CDR3 DNA reads TGCGCCAGCAGCCACAAGTTGGGTGGGGGACAGATAGGGATTCAGTACTTC.

This chain links TRBV20-1 with TRBJ2-3; D remains ambiguous. Germline CDR1 DFQATT, CDR2 SNEGSKA (reference sequence). The CDR3 extends over 11 amino acids. V lost 4 bases to trimming and J lost 4 bases, with 6 bases between them. Here the CDR3 DNA reads TGCAGTGCTAAAATCCCAGATACGCAGTATTTT. Its translation: CSAKIPDTQYF.

The chain couples TRBV12-3 or TRBV12-4 to TRBJ2-5; TRBD2 aligns across 8 bases. CDR3 length equals 15 residues. Germline trimming cut 4 bases from V and 2 bases from J; bases unmatched to any gene: 6. The CDR3, as DNA: TGTGCCAGCAGTTCCGGCGGGGGGAGACAAGAGACCCAGTACTTC. Its protein is CASSSGGGRQETQYF.

This clonotype has ten or more counts. One base away lies a much larger clone, so this may be a sequencing read error. J is TRBJ2-1 and V is TRBV6-2 or TRBV6-3, with no clear D. CDR3 size: 15 residues. Germline V gene data show CDR1 as MNHEY and CDR2 as SVGEGT. V lost 7 bases and J 0 bases, leaving 13 bases between the germline ends. The CDR3 sequence is CASTGTRSSYNEQFF. CDR3 coding DNA: TGTGCCAGCACAGGAACGAGGAGCTCCTACAATGAGCAGTTCTTC.

This clonotype was counted between two and nine times. This chain joins TRBV7-2 and TRBJ2-4, with TRBD1 as a possible D gene (6 bases). Germline CDR1 reads SGHTA; CDR2 reads FQGNSA. Trimming left V 3 bases short and J 4 bases short, with 7 bases between. This CDR3 is built from 13 residues. CDR3: CASSLDRKNIQYF. In DNA form, the CDR3 reads TGTGCCAGCAGCTTGGACAGAAAAAACATTCAGTACTTC.

To note about this clonotype: Being one base from a much bigger clone, this may be a read error. This chain joins TRBV7-3 and TRBJ2-1; 10 bases agree with TRBD2. Germline V lookup: CDR1 SGHTA, CDR2 FQGTGA. Trimming at V came to 2 bases and at J to 6 bases, leaving 4 bases not matched to a gene. The CDR3 consists of 15 residues. The CDR3 DNA is TGTGCCAGCAGCTTACTAGCGGGAGTATGCAATGAGCAGTTCTTC. This codes for CASSLLAGVCNEQFF.

The chain joins TRBV10-3 to TRBJ1-2; a weak D match, TRBD1 (5 bases). Trimming cost V 0 bases and J 8 bases, with 10 bases left between them. Germline CDR1 and CDR2: ENHRY and SYGVKD. The CDR3 covers 13 residues. The CDR3 region is CAISESGTDGYTF. CDR3 DNA sequence: TGTGCCATCAGTGAGTCGGGGACGGACGGCTACACCTTC.

CDR3 DNA: TGCAGTGCAGGACCCAGCCTGCCTTCCTACGAGCAGTACTTC. This codes for CSAGPSLPSYEQYF. The chain combines TRBV20-1 with TRBJ2-7; D gene unclear. This CDR3 has 14 residues. Germline V gene data show CDR1 as DFQATT and CDR2 as SNEGSKA (reference sequence). Trimming shortened V by 6 bases and J by 1 base, and 16 bases separated the two germline ends.

The chain couples TRBV29-1 to TRBJ1-4; possibly TRBD1 for D (5 bases). V lost 4 bases to trimming and J lost 12 bases, with 12 bases between them. The CDR3 has 11 amino acids. CDR1 and CDR2 (germline): SQVTM, ANQGSEA. The CDR3 sequence: CSVVQGGQLFF. The CDR3 DNA follows: TGCAGCGTTGTTCAGGGAGGGCAACTGTTTTTT.

CDR3 protein: CASSYVEDSNQPQHF. The CDR3 region has the DNA TGTGCCAGCAGTTACGTGGAAGATAGCAATCAGCCCCAGCATTTT. The chain joins TRBV6-2 or TRBV6-3 to TRBJ1-5; D call uncertain. CDR3 length equals 15 residues. Trimming removed 2 bases at V and 0 bases at J, with 8 bases between. Germline assignment: CDR1 MNHEY and CDR2 SVGEGT.

At least ten counts were recorded for this clonotype. The DNA for the CDR3 is TGTGCCAGCAGTCTGACTCCGTCCTACGAGCAGTACTTC. Its translation: CASSLTPSYEQYF. This chain uses TRBV6-6 with TRBJ2-7; D call uncertain. Trimming removed 5 bases at V and 1 base at J, with 9 bases between. CDR1 and CDR2 from the germline V gene are MNHNY and SVGAGI (reference sequence). This CDR3 spans 13 amino acids.

DNA of the CDR3: TGCGCCAGCAGCTCGGGTCATCCCAGACCTATGAACACTGAAGCTTTCTTT. As protein: CASSSGHPRPMNTEAFF. The rearrangement joins TRBV5-1 to TRBJ1-1; no definite D call. CDR1 SGHRS and CDR2 YFSETQ come from the germline V gene. This CDR3 spans 17 amino acids. The germline V and J ends were trimmed by 3 bases and 0 bases, with 18 bases remaining between them.

This chain joins TRBV12-3 or TRBV12-4 and TRBJ2-5; the D is unclear. The tail of the sequence fits TRBJ2-7 better, so the J call may be wrong. CDR3 length: 13 residues. The CDR3 reads CASTGPFSYEQYF. CDR3 coding DNA: TGTGCCAGCACTGGGCCTTTTTCCTACGAGCAGTACTTC.

This sequence joins TRBV2 and TRBJ2-7; D call uncertain. The CDR3 loop spans 12 amino acids. The germline CDR1 and CDR2 sequences are SNHLY and FYNNEI. Trimming cost V 2 bases and J 5 bases, with 7 bases left between them. The CDR3 spells CASSEYWDEQYF. CDR3 DNA sequence: TGTGCCAGCAGTGAATACTGGGACGAGCAGTACTTC. Together with reference TRBV2 and TRBJ2-7, the CDR3 gives the full variable domain: EPEVTQTPSHQVTQMGQEVILRCVPISNHLYFYWYRQILGQKVEFLVSFYNNEISEKSEIFDDQFSVERPDGSNFTLKIRSTKLEDSAMYFCASSEYWDEQYFGPGTRLTVT.